This TCR beta chain came from a study of blood T cell repertoires in COVID-19. Study context: T cells, B-cell-depleted T cells, or PBMCs supplied cDNA or gDNA.

In the original workflow: Cell counts per sample came from amplifying reference gene primers. The assay was immunoSEQ multiplex PCR, and TCRdb's table has in-frame clones only and misses some. The DNA was the basis for D and trimming; V, J and clone size are from that table. The sample lists some 190,000 clones, roughly 88% occurring once. V was pared by 7 bases and J by 7 bases, with 13 bases between. Germline-derived CDR1 and CDR2 are MGHDK and SYGVNS. The CDR3 spans 12 residues. The receptor's source is a man in his sixties with acute or convalescent COVID-19. Sequencing used peripheral blood. The chain links TRBV25-1 to TRBJ2-5, with D perhaps TRBD1 (8 bases). The CDR3 coding sequence is TGTGCCAGCACTCACAGGGGGGGGACCCAGTACTTC. It codes for CASTHRGGTQYF.